This TCR beta chain was recovered during a study of blood T cell repertoires in COVID-19. Study-wide context: Collection of acute and convalescent COVID-19 samples took place in the United States, Italy and Spain.

Per the original methods: Amplification of reference gene primers was used by the study to estimate nucleated cell counts. Assay: immunoSEQ multiplex PCR; the TCRdb copy retains only in-frame clones and omits some. Clone size and the V and J calls come from that table; the DNA yielded D and trimming. The sample consists of some 190,000 clones, 70% to 85% of them appearing once. Trimming took off 3 bases at V and 5 bases at J, with 10 bases between the two ends. CDR3 length equals 13 residues. Germline values: CDR1 MDHEN, CDR2 SYDVKM. V is TRBV28 and J is TRBJ2-5; D is perhaps TRBD2 (5 bases). This TCR was recovered from a woman between 25 and 40 years old who had recovered from COVID-19. Input material: PBMCs or T cells enriched from blood (not recorded which). The CDR3 here is CASSFRWRETQYF. The CDR3 region has the DNA TGTGCCAGCAGTTTTAGGTGGAGGGAGACCCAGTACTTC.